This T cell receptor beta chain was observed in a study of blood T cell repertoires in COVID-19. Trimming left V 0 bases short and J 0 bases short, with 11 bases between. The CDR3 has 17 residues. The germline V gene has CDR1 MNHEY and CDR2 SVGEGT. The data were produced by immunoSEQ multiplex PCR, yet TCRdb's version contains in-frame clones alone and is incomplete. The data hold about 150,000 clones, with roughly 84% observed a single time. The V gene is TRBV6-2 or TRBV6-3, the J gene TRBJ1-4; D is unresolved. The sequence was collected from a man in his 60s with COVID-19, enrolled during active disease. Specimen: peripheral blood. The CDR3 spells CASSYSTVSATNEKLFF. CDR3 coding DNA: TGTGCCAGCAGTTACTCTACAGTTTCGGCAACTAATGAAAAACTGTTTTTT.